The entry below describes one TCR beta chain. Researchers ran the PCR with 60 Vbeta and 13 Jbeta primers. Here immunoSEQ multiplex PCR was the method, and the copy in TCRdb shows in-frame clones only, minus some. Of some 120,000 clones listed, 8.5% are singletons. The sample belongs to a study of cytomegalovirus exposure and HLA in healthy donors. This clonotype was sampled from a man aged 35-49 years in good health and CMV-seronegative. The specimen sequenced was PBMCs.

The CDR3 is CASSLVGAIAEAFF. The CDR3 nucleotides read TGTGCCAGCAGCTTAGTAGGGGCCATCGCTGAAGCTTTCTTT. The rearrangement joins TRBV7-2 to TRBJ1-1, with D perhaps matching TRBD1 (5 bases). The V gene lost 1 base and the J gene lost 6 bases, with 12 bases spanning the gap. CDR1 and CDR2 from the germline V gene are SGHTA and FQGNSA. The CDR3 is made up of 14 amino acids.